Below, 32 T cell receptor beta chains from the same sample are listed, as sequenced in a study of T cell responses to AZD1222 COVID-19 vaccine. TCRdb keeps only in-frame clones here, not all; method: immunoSEQ multiplex PCR. Here the sample spans about 99,000 clones, just over 90% being singletons. This specimen was peripheral blood, taken on day 0 of AZD1222 vaccination. The receptors shown here come from an adult in good health.

The chain carries TRBV5-8 and TRBJ2-7; D is possibly TRBD1 (6 bases). V was pared by 6 bases and J by 4 bases, with 17 bases between. CDR1 and CDR2 from the germline V gene are SGHTS and YDEGEE. The CDR3 has 14 residues. Here the CDR3 reads CASNYRMGAYEQYF. The CDR3 DNA is TGTGCCAGCAACTACAGGATGGGGGCTTACGAGCAGTACTTC.

The chain has TRBV20-1 and TRBJ2-7; D unresolved. This CDR3 is built from 12 residues. In germline, CDR1 is DFQATT, CDR2 SNEGSKA (reference sequence). V lost 3 bases, J lost 4 bases, and 10 bases lay in between. CDR3 residues: CSASKLQYEQYF. CDR3 bases: TGCAGTGCTAGTAAACTCCAATACGAGCAGTACTTC.

V usage is TRBV19 and J usage is TRBJ1-2; D is perhaps TRBD1 (5 bases). This CDR3 is built from 12 residues. The germline V gene encodes CDR1 LNHDA and CDR2 SQIVND (reference sequence). V lost 8 bases and J 2 bases, leaving 9 bases between the germline ends. CDR3 nucleotide sequence: TGTGCCAGTTCTCGGGACAACTATGGCTACACCTTC. It encodes CASSRDNYGYTF.

The rearrangement joins TRBV6-1 to TRBJ2-5; D not resolved. The CDR3 runs to 13 residues. V was cut by 3 bases and J by 5 bases, with 10 bases left in between. Germline CDR1 reads MNHNS; CDR2 reads SASEGT. The DNA of the CDR3 is TGTGCCAGCAGTGATGTGAGGCGGGAGACCCAGTACTTC. Translated: CASSDVRRETQYF.

The chain links TRBV30 to TRBJ1-6; 7 bases match TRBD1. CDR1 GTSNPN and CDR2 SVGIG come from the germline V gene (reference sequence). The junction had 9 bases not matched to a gene; V was cut back by 0 bases and J by 7 bases. This CDR3 contains 16 residues. Here the CDR3 reads CAWSVSDRVGNSPLHF. The CDR3 nucleotides are TGTGCCTGGAGTGTATCCGACAGGGTAGGCAATTCACCCCTCCACTTT.

This chain uses TRBV24-1 with TRBJ2-1; 9 bases map to TRBD2. The germline V gene has CDR1 KGHDR and CDR2 SFDVKD. The CDR3 loop spans 17 amino acids. V lost 5 bases to trimming and J lost 2 bases; unmatched junction nucleotides: 9. For the CDR3, the DNA is TGTGCCACCAGTGGTCACCCACTAGCGGGCACCTACAATGAGCAGTTCTTC. Translated: CATSGHPLAGTYNEQFF.

The chain recombines TRBV14 with TRBJ1-4, with D tentatively TRBD1 (6 bases). Germline values: CDR1 SGHDN, CDR2 FVKESK. The V gene lost 8 bases and the J gene lost 7 bases, with 14 bases spanning the gap. The CDR3 length is 13 residues. CDR3 sequence (DNA): TGTGCCAGCGGCGGGGGGCGAGGTGAAAAACTGTTTTTT. Translation: CASGGGRGEKLFF. Full variable domain (outside the CDR3, taken from reference TRBV14 and TRBJ1-4): EAGVTQFPSHSVIEKGQTVTLRCDPISGHDNLYWYRRVMGKEIKFLLHFVKESKQDESGMPNNRFLAERTGGTYSTLKVQPAELEDSGVYFCASGGGRGEKLFFGSGTQLSVL.

The V and J genes are TRBV11-2 and TRBJ2-7; D remains ambiguous. This CDR3 region has 16 residues. V gave up 1 base and J gave up 0 bases, with 13 bases separating them. Germline V gene lookup returns CDR1 SGHAT and CDR2 FQNNGV. The CDR3 reads CASSLGADGYSYEQYF. For the CDR3, the DNA is TGTGCCAGCAGCTTAGGTGCTGACGGGTACTCCTACGAGCAGTACTTC.

The J gene is TRBJ1-1, the V gene TRBV7-8; perhaps TRBD1 as D (5 bases). The germline CDR1 and CDR2 sequences are SGHVS and FQNEAQ. The CDR3 runs 14 residues. Trimming pared 1 base from V and 5 bases from J, leaving 11 bases between. The CDR3 sequence: CASSLEAGVTEAFF. In DNA, the CDR3 is TGTGCCAGCAGCTTAGAGGCGGGGGTTACTGAAGCTTTCTTT.

The J gene is TRBJ1-1, the V gene TRBV7-3; perhaps TRBD1 as D (5 bases). This CDR3 is 15 amino acids long. Germline-derived CDR1 and CDR2 are SGHTA and FQGTGA. V was shortened by 2 bases and J by 3 bases, with 13 bases between the two germline ends. The CDR3 region has the DNA TGTGCCAGCAGCTTAGATGGACATTCGGACACTGAAGCTTTCTTT. Amino acid sequence: CASSLDGHSDTEAFF.

The V gene is TRBV9, the J gene TRBJ1-2; D is unclear. Trimming shortened V by 1 base and J by 7 bases, and 17 bases separated the two germline ends. Germline lookup yields CDR1 SGDLS and CDR2 YYNGEE. This CDR3 spans 15 amino acids. The CDR3 nucleotides read TGTGCCAGCAGCGTAAGAGGGCCACATCTTGGTGGCTACACCTTC. It is translated as CASSVRGPHLGGYTF.

V and J are TRBV10-1 and TRBJ1-5, with D maybe TRBD1 (5 bases). CDR1 WNHNN and CDR2 SYGVQD come from the germline V gene (reference sequence). This CDR3 has 15 residues. Trimming removed 7 bases at V and 5 bases at J, with 18 bases between. The CDR3 region has the DNA TGCGCCAGCACCCCAACCAGGGAACCGGATCAGCCCCAGCATTTT. This encodes CASTPTREPDQPQHF.

The chain recombines TRBV19 with TRBJ1-6, with D perhaps matching TRBD1 (6 bases). V was cut by 7 bases and J by 5 bases, with 24 bases left in between. The CDR3 has 18 residues. The germline V gene has CDR1 LNHDA and CDR2 SQIVND (reference sequence). The CDR3 protein is CASTRRGGHEDNNSPLHF. CDR3 sequence (DNA): TGTGCCAGTACCCGTAGAGGGGGGCACGAAGACAATAATTCACCCCTCCACTTT.

This clone was recorded once. The rearrangement uses TRBV6-5 and TRBJ2-1; 8 bases line up with TRBD1. The CDR3 has 15 amino acids. The trim removed 4 bases at V and 1 base at J, leaving 3 bases unmatched. The germline gives CDR1 MNHEY, CDR2 SVGAGI. The CDR3 loop reads CASSFGQGSYNEQFF. The CDR3 DNA reads TGTGCCAGCAGTTTCGGACAGGGTTCCTACAATGAGCAGTTCTTC.

The chain joins TRBV11-2 to TRBJ2-2; 10 bases map to TRBD2. The CDR3 consists of 14 residues. Looked up from germline, CDR1 is SGHAT and CDR2 is FQNNGV. Trimming took 5 bases from V and 5 from J; bases not matched to a gene: 2. CDR3 DNA sequence: TGTGCCAGCAGCCGGACTAGCGGAACCGGGGAGCTGTTTTTT. Amino acids: CASSRTSGTGELFF. Together with reference TRBV11-2 and TRBJ2-2, the CDR3 gives the full variable domain: EAGVAQSPRYKIIEKRQSVAFWCNPISGHATLYWYQQILGQGPKLLIQFQNNGVVDDSQLPKDRFSAERLKGVDSTLKIQPAKLEDSAVYLCASSRTSGTGELFFGEGSRLTVL.

V usage is TRBV2 and J usage is TRBJ1-5, with TRBD1 matching 11 bases. V was pared by 6 bases and J by 5 bases, with 6 bases of the junction left unmatched. The germline V gene has CDR1 SNHLY and CDR2 FYNNEI. The length of the CDR3 is 15 residues. CDR3 sequence (DNA): TGTGCCAGCAGGTCCGGGACAGGGGGTTATCAGCCCCAGCATTTT. Its translation: CASRSGTGGYQPQHF.

CDR3 coding DNA: TGTGCCAGCTCTGAGAAGCGCAATCAGCCCCAGCATTTT. This codes for CASSEKRNQPQHF. J is TRBJ1-5 and V is TRBV12-3 or TRBV12-4; no reliable D call. The CDR3 is 13 amino acids. With 8 bases removed from V and 2 bases from J, the gap between germline ends came to 10 bases.

V gene TRBV5-1 combines with J gene TRBJ1-1; TRBD1 agrees at 7 bases. Germline trimming cut 4 bases from V and 2 bases from J; bases unmatched to any gene: 2. This CDR3 is 13 amino acids long. Germline V gene lookup returns CDR1 SGHRS and CDR2 YFSETQ. CDR3 DNA sequence: TGCGCCAGCAGCCGACAGGGAAACACTGAAGCTTTCTTT. Encoded protein: CASSRQGNTEAFF.

This clone has a handful of counts. V is TRBV10-3 and J is TRBJ1-1; maybe TRBD1 (6 bases). Trimming removed 2 bases at V and 1 base at J, with 17 bases between. Germline V gene sequence: CDR1 ENHRY, CDR2 SYGVKD. The CDR3 extends over 17 amino acids. CDR3 protein: CAISEAPAGARNTEAFF. CDR3 in DNA: TGTGCCATCAGTGAGGCCCCGGCAGGGGCGAGGAACACTGAAGCTTTCTTT.

V usage is TRBV3-1 (or the pseudogene TRBV3-2) and J usage is TRBJ2-7; possible D gene TRBD2, 6 bases. This CDR3 spans 16 amino acids. Germline V gives CDR1 LGHDT, CDR2 YNNKEL (reference sequence). V was pared by 1 base and J by 5 bases, with 18 bases between. This CDR3 is CASSQVLGGPWDEQYF. The CDR3 bases are TGTGCCAGCAGCCAAGTCCTCGGGGGACCATGGGACGAGCAGTACTTC.

The V gene is TRBV7-9, the J gene TRBJ1-1; no definite D call. Germline CDR1 SEHNR, CDR2 FQNEAQ (reference sequence). Trimming removed 4 bases from V and 1 base from J, with 10 bases in between. The CDR3 is 14 residues long. The CDR3 sequence is CASSWAGRNTEAFF. CDR3 in DNA: TGTGCCAGCAGCTGGGCAGGCCGGAACACTGAAGCTTTCTTT. The whole variable domain, filled in from reference TRBV7-9 and TRBJ1-1, reads DTGVSQNPRHKITKRGQNVTFRCDPISEHNRLYWYRQTLGQGPEFLTYFQNEAQLEKSRLLSDRFSAERPKGSFSTLEIQRTEQGDSAMYLCASSWAGRNTEAFFGQGTRLTVV.

V gene TRBV18 combines with J gene TRBJ1-6; TRBD1 matches at 9 bases. The CDR3 has 15 residues. Germline lookup yields CDR1 KGHSH and CDR2 LQKENI. Trimming removed 2 bases from V and 7 bases from J; junction bases left unmatched: 3. As DNA, the CDR3 is TGTGCCAGCTCACCATCCGGGACAGGGAATTCACCCCTCCACTTT. Amino acids: CASSPSGTGNSPLHF.

This chain uses TRBV5-6 with TRBJ1-6; 7 nucleotides line up with TRBD1. From germline, CDR1 is SGHDT and CDR2 YYEEEE. This CDR3 contains 15 residues. The J segment lost 7 bases and the V segment lost 3 bases, leaving 7 bases of the junction unmatched. CDR3 amino acids: CASSSTDRLNSPLHF. Here the CDR3 DNA reads TGTGCCAGCAGCTCGACGGACAGGTTGAATTCACCCCTCCACTTT.

The chain links TRBV27 to TRBJ1-1, with D possibly being TRBD1 (5 bases). V lost 1 base and J 0 bases, leaving 18 bases between the germline ends. The CDR3 is 18 residues long. Looked up from germline, CDR1 is MNHEY and CDR2 is SMNVEV (reference sequence). CDR3 in amino acids: CASSLFRGAGGMNTEAFF. As DNA, the CDR3 is TGTGCCAGCAGTTTATTTCGAGGGGCCGGGGGGATGAACACTGAAGCTTTCTTT.

In this sample, this clone turned up once. The chain uses TRBV7-9 and TRBJ2-1; D remains unclear. The V end lost 3 bases, the J end lost 7 bases, and 7 bases lay between the germline ends. The CDR3 sequence is 12 residues long. Germline V CDR1 and CDR2: SEHNR, FQNEAQ (reference sequence). The CDR3 DNA follows: TGTGCCAGCAGCTTTCTCCAGAATGAGCAGTTCTTC. Protein: CASSFLQNEQFF. The entire variable domain, with the rest obtained from reference TRBV7-9 and TRBJ2-1, is as follows: DTGVSQNPRHKITKRGQNVTFRCDPISEHNRLYWYRQTLGQGPEFLTYFQNEAQLEKSRLLSDRFSAERPKGSFSTLEIQRTEQGDSAMYLCASSFLQNEQFFGPGTRLTVL.

This sequence joins TRBV4-1 and TRBJ2-1; D is perhaps TRBD1 (8 bases). The germline V and J ends were trimmed by 4 bases and 8 bases, with 15 bases remaining between them. CDR1 and CDR2 (germline): MGHRA, YSYEKL. The CDR3 covers 14 residues. The DNA of the CDR3 is TGCGCCAGCAGCCCAGAACAGGGGGGGGATGAGCAGTTCTTC. It encodes CASSPEQGGDEQFF.

The chain combines TRBV2 with TRBJ1-1, with no clear D. CDR1 and CDR2 (germline): SNHLY, FYNNEI. Trimming cost V 7 bases and J 1 base, with 7 bases left between them. This CDR3 comprises 12 residues. The CDR3: CASTRENTEAFF. The CDR3 nucleotides read TGTGCCAGCACGCGGGAGAACACTGAAGCTTTCTTT.

The rearrangement joins TRBV7-2 to TRBJ1-1; weak D call: TRBD1 (5 bases). The CDR3 sequence is 13 residues long. Trimming removed 4 bases from V and 1 base from J, with 7 bases in between. Germline lookup yields CDR1 SGHTA and CDR2 FQGNSA. As DNA, the CDR3 is TGTGCCAGCAGCTCGACAGAGAACACTGAAGCTTTCTTT. It translates to CASSSTENTEAFF.

The genes are TRBV19 and TRBJ2-1, with 7 bases that match TRBD2. The trim removed 6 bases at V and 2 bases at J, leaving 16 bases unmatched. CDR1 LNHDA and CDR2 SQIVND come from the germline V gene (reference sequence). This CDR3 is 18 amino acids long. This chain's CDR3 is CASRPRSGAGTTYNEQFF. The CDR3 DNA sequence: TGTGCCAGTAGGCCCCGTTCGGGAGCGGGAACAACCTACAATGAGCAGTTCTTC. Complete variable domain (other parts from reference TRBV19 and TRBJ2-1): DGGITQSPKYLFRKEGQNVTLSCEQNLNHDAMYWYRQDPGQGLRLIYYSQIVNDFQKGDIAEGYSVSREKKESFPLTVTSAQKNPTAFYLCASRPRSGAGTTYNEQFFGPGTRLTVL.

The chain carries TRBV6-1 and TRBJ1-5; TRBD1 is a possible D gene (6 bases). V was pared by 2 bases and J by 0 bases, with 17 bases between. CDR1 MNHNS and CDR2 SASEGT come from the germline V gene. This CDR3 has 18 residues. CDR3 DNA: TGTGCCAGCAGTGAAAACGGGGGCCCGCTTTATAGCAATCAGCCCCAGCATTTT. As protein: CASSENGGPLYSNQPQHF.

This chain links TRBV30 with TRBJ2-7, with D possibly TRBD2 on 6 matching bases. This CDR3 region has 12 residues. The V gene lost 4 bases and the J gene lost 12 bases, with 19 bases spanning the gap. CDR1 is GTSNPN and CDR2 is SVGIG in the germline V gene (reference sequence). The CDR3 DNA follows: TGTGCCTGGACTACCGGCCCCACCGGGAGGTACTTC. This sequence encodes CAWTTGPTGRYF.

V is TRBV5-1 and J is TRBJ2-3, with 9 bases that match TRBD1. The CDR3 sequence is 15 residues long. The germline V gene has CDR1 SGHRS and CDR2 YFSETQ. With V trimmed by 4 bases and J by 4 bases, 7 bases remained unmatched. In DNA form, the CDR3 reads TGCGCCAGCAGCCCCGGGACAGGGTTCGCAGATACGCAGTATTTT. Its protein product is CASSPGTGFADTQYF.